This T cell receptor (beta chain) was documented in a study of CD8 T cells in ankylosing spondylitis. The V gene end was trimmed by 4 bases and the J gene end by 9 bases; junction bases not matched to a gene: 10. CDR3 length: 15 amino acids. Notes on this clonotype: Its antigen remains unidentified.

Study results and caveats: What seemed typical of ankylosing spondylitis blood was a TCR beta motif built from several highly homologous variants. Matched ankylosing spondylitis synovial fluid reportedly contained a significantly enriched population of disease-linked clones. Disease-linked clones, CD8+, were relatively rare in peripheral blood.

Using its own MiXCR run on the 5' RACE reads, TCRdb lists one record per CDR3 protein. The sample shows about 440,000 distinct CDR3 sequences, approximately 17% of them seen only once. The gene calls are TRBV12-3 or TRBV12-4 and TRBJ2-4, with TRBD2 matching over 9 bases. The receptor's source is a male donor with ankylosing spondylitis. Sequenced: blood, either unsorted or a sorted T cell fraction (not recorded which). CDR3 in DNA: TGTGCCAGCAGTTGGTCGGCTAGCGGGATGGTCATTCAGTACTTC. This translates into CASSWSASGMVIQYF.